This TCR beta chain was observed in a study of T cell repertoires in cytomegalovirus infection. TCRdb passed the reads through MiXCR, listing each CDR3 protein once. The sample carries approximately 81,000 distinct CDR3 sequences, 24% recorded once. The table lists this clonotype with a few counts. Its specificity is not known. V lost 0 bases and J 6 bases, leaving 9 bases between the germline ends. Germline values: CDR1 SGHNT, CDR2 YYREEE (reference sequence). The CDR3 length is 13 residues. The clonotype originates from a human donor in good health (CMV status not recorded). Some clones in this sample may be carry-over from other donors' samples. The J gene is TRBJ1-1, the V gene TRBV5-4; tentatively, D is TRBD1 (6 bases). The specimen was CD8+ T cells from cultured PBMCs, collected from culture after CMV antigen stimulation. This chain's CDR3 is CASSLGSGAEAFF. The CDR3 DNA reads TGTGCCAGCAGCTTGGGGTCAGGGGCTGAAGCTTTCTTT.